There are a few counts of the clone carrying this T cell receptor (beta chain). The antigen is unknown. The sample belongs to a study of blood T cells in healthy people across ages. Overall study results and limits: Per million T cells, the diversity of TCR beta decreased roughly linearly as age advanced. In long-lived donors, naive CD4+ cell counts and diversity exceeded those of aged donors.

Alongside a J-beta primer mix, a sample-barcoded 5' primer served in a second PCR lasting about 7 to 12 cycles. TCRdb ran MiXCR on the 5' RACE reads and lists one entry per CDR3 protein. This table holds about 280,000 distinct CDR3 sequences, around 27% found once. Isolation of PBMCs gave at least 7 million cells per sample. The sample consisted of blood. The receptor was derived from a woman aged 70-85 years in good health.

The CDR3 DNA reads as TGCAGTAACGACAGGGGTTTCGATGAGCAGTTCTTC. It is translated as CSNDRGFDEQFF. The rearrangement joins TRBV20-1 to TRBJ2-5; 8 positions match TRBD1. The J call may be wrong; the DNA end is better matched by TRBJ2-1. The germline V gene has CDR1 DFQATT and CDR2 SNEGSKA (reference sequence). The CDR3 sequence is 12 residues long.